This entry lists 24 T cell receptor beta chains sequenced from one sample in a study of blood T cells in healthy people across ages (dated by TCRdb to between 2014 and 2017). Library preparation used 5' RACE. Sequencing instrument: Illumina HiSeq 2500. A second PCR of roughly 7 to 11 cycles was performed with a sample-barcoded 5' primer and a J-beta primer mix. TCRdb applied fastp at Q25 and MiXCR to the public reads, then kept only in-frame beta chains. One record per CDR3 amino acid sequence lists the most common genes and DNA. The sample table holds 1.5 million or so distinct CDR3 sequences, of which roughly two fifths were seen once. 4% of the sample lies in the top ten. The sample taken for sequencing was blood. Receptors originate from a woman aged 18-35 years in good health.

The rearrangement uses TRBV7-2 and TRBJ1-1; the D gene is possibly TRBD1 (5 bases). V lost 2 bases and J lost 6, with 13 bases in between. Germline V gene sequence: CDR1 SGHTA, CDR2 FQGNSA. The length of the CDR3 is 14 residues. The CDR3 here is CASSLSGDWAEAFF. CDR3 sequence (DNA): TGTGCCAGCAGCTTATCGGGGGACTGGGCTGAAGCTTTCTTT.

The V gene is TRBV9, the J gene TRBJ2-2; D remains ambiguous. The CDR3 consists of 15 residues. V gave up 3 bases and J gave up 5 bases, with 14 bases separating them. Germline V lookup: CDR1 SGDLS, CDR2 YYNGEE. CDR3 in amino acids: CASSAGHSKTGELFF. The DNA for the CDR3 is TGTGCCAGCAGCGCCGGGCACTCCAAGACCGGGGAGCTGTTTTTT.

This clonotype was detected ten times or more. The chain links TRBV5-1 to TRBJ2-1; no firm D call. The CDR3 loop spans 17 amino acids. Germline CDR1 and CDR2: SGHRS and YFSETQ. The V end lost 2 bases, the J end lost 1 base, and 16 bases lay between the germline ends. The CDR3 loop is CASSLGGGFNSYNEQFF. The CDR3 DNA sequence: TGCGCCAGCAGCTTAGGCGGCGGCTTCAATTCCTACAATGAGCAGTTCTTC.

This clonotype showed up just a few times. The chain links TRBV12-3 or TRBV12-4 to TRBJ2-1; 12 bases align to TRBD2. The CDR3 is 16 residues long. Trimming removed 7 bases from V and 9 bases from J; junction bases left unmatched: 13. The CDR3 nucleotides read TGTGCCAGCATCCTCTCCCCACTAGCGGGGGGTGGTGAGCAGTTCTTC. The encoded protein is CASILSPLAGGGEQFF.

The rearrangement links TRBV9 to TRBJ2-3, with 9 bases matching TRBD1. Germline CDR1 and CDR2: SGDLS and YYNGEE. V gave up 4 bases and J gave up 4 bases; unmatched junction bases: 10. The CDR3 consists of 16 residues. CDR3 bases: TGTGCCAGCAGCTCGGACGGGACAGGGTTCCCAGATACGCAGTATTTT. Translating gives CASSSDGTGFPDTQYF.

The chain combines TRBV6-5 with TRBJ1-2, with 8 nucleotides matching TRBD1. V shed 10 bases and J 4 bases; nucleotides not matched to a gene: 5. CDR3 size: 12 residues. From germline, CDR1 is MNHEY and CDR2 SVGAGI. The CDR3 DNA is TGTGCCACTTCGACAGGGGCCTATGGCTACACCTTC. This encodes CATSTGAYGYTF.

This clonotype was counted a single time. The V call is TRBV4-1, the J call TRBJ1-1, with 7 bases that match TRBD1. V gave up 1 base and J gave up 6 bases; unmatched junction bases: 8. Germline CDR1 is MGHRA and CDR2 is YSYEKL. This CDR3 region has 15 residues. CDR3 bases: TGCGCCAGCAGCCAAGCGAGGGGGCGAATTTCTGAAGCTTTCTTT. Its protein is CASSQARGRISEAFF.

The chain has TRBV18 and TRBJ2-5, with unresolved D. Trimming cost V 2 bases and J 0 bases, with 7 bases left between them. This CDR3 is 14 amino acids long. Germline-derived CDR1 and CDR2 are KGHSH and LQKENI. The CDR3 here is CASSPSTNQETQYF. In DNA, the CDR3 is TGTGCCAGCTCACCATCTACAAACCAAGAGACCCAGTACTTC.

The V gene is TRBV2, the J gene TRBJ2-7, with TRBD2 as a possible D gene (6 bases). The CDR3 loop spans 13 amino acids. From germline, CDR1 is SNHLY and CDR2 FYNNEI. With 7 bases removed from V and 2 bases from J, the gap between germline ends came to 12 bases. The CDR3 coding sequence is TGTGCCAGCATCTCCGGGGGAACCTACGAGCAGTACTTC. Translating it yields CASISGGTYEQYF. The variable domain in full, completed from reference TRBV2 and TRBJ2-7, reads EPEVTQTPSHQVTQMGQEVILRCVPISNHLYFYWYRQILGQKVEFLVSFYNNEISEKSEIFDDQFSVERPDGSNFTLKIRSTKLEDSAMYFCASISGGTYEQYFGPGTRLTVT.

In DNA, the CDR3 is TGCAGTGCTACCCGCCCGCGGGAGAAGAACGATGAGCAGTTCTTC. Encoded protein: CSATRPREKNDEQFF. The chain joins TRBV20-1 to TRBJ2-1, with TRBD2 matching over 7 bases. V dropped 4 bases and J dropped 8; count of bases not matched to a gene: 14. This CDR3 is built from 15 residues. CDR1 DFQATT and CDR2 SNEGSKA come from the germline V gene (reference sequence).

This rearrangement joins TRBV7-2 to TRBJ1-2; D is unclear. This CDR3 comprises 13 residues. Trimming cost V 7 bases and J 7 bases, with 16 bases left between them. The germline CDR1 and CDR2 sequences are SGHTA and FQGNSA. CDR3 nucleotides: TGTGCCAGCACCTTTACTCAAGGGAGTGGCTACACCTTC. Translated: CASTFTQGSGYTF.

The chain combines TRBV25-1 with TRBJ2-1; D possibly uses TRBD1 or TRBD2 (5 bases each). TRBJ2-7 matches the DNA end more closely, so the J call is doubtful. The CDR3 runs 14 residues. The germline CDR1 and CDR2 sequences are MGHDK and SYGVNS. In DNA, the CDR3 is TGTGCCAGCATCCCGGACTGGGGGTACAATGAGCAGTACTTC. Translation: CASIPDWGYNEQYF.

In its sample, this clonotype was seen a few times. This rearrangement joins TRBV27 to TRBJ2-7, with 14 bases that match TRBD2. The length of the CDR3 is 16 residues. The ends lost 5 bases at V and 4 bases at J; junction bases unmatched: 7. CDR1 is MNHEY, CDR2 SMNVEV, per germline (reference sequence). Here the CDR3 reads CASSASGLAGAYEQYF. The CDR3 nucleotides are TGTGCCAGCAGTGCGTCGGGACTAGCGGGAGCTTACGAGCAGTACTTC.

J is TRBJ2-1 and V is TRBV6-2 or TRBV6-3, with 14 bases that match TRBD2. The CDR3 runs to 14 residues. The germline V gene encodes CDR1 MNHEY and CDR2 SVGEGT. Trimming removed 8 bases from V and 7 bases from J; junction bases left unmatched: 4. The CDR3, as DNA: TGTGCCAGCCGGACTAGCGGGAGGAAAAATGAGCAGTTCTTC. It specifies CASRTSGRKNEQFF.

This clonotype came up a few times. This sequence joins TRBV29-1 and TRBJ1-2; 9 nucleotides align to TRBD1. The CDR3 spans 14 residues. The germline V gene has CDR1 SQVTM and CDR2 ANQGSEA. V lost 7 bases, J lost 3 bases, and 9 bases stayed unmatched. CDR3 loop: CSADPGQGDYGYTF. CDR3 sequence (DNA): TGCAGCGCTGACCCGGGACAGGGTGACTATGGCTACACCTTC.

Comments on this clonotype: At one end, the junction sequence differs from germline, possibly due to a read error. This chain connects TRBV7-9 to TRBJ1-5; 9 nucleotides agree with TRBD1. Germline CDR1 is SEHNR and CDR2 is FQNEAQ (reference sequence). This CDR3 contains 15 residues. The CDR3, as DNA: TGTGCCAGCAGCCCGACAGGGGGTAGCAATCAGTCCCAGCATTTT. Encoded protein: CASSPTGGSNQSQHF.

This clonotype has just one count. This chain uses TRBV7-9 with TRBJ1-1, with D possibly matching TRBD1 (5 bases). CDR1 is SEHNR and CDR2 is FQNEAQ in the germline V gene (reference sequence). This CDR3 spans 14 amino acids. V shed 2 bases and J shed 6 bases, with 13 bases lying between them. CDR3 DNA sequence: TGTGCCAGCAGCTTATTAGCAGGGCTAGCTGAAGCTTTCTTT. Translated: CASSLLAGLAEAFF.

The genes are TRBV15 and TRBJ2-5, with TRBD2 matching over 8 bases. Germline-derived CDR1 and CDR2 are LNHNV and YYDKDF (reference sequence). V lost 0 bases and J lost 1; bases outside the gene matches: 7. The CDR3 covers 17 residues. The CDR3 region has the DNA TGTGCCACCAGCAGAGATCCGGATAGCGGGGTCCAAGAGACCCAGTACTTC. Its translation is CATSRDPDSGVQETQYF.

In this sample, this clonotype turned up a few times. The CDR3 region has the DNA TGTGCCAGCAGCCCTGATGGAGTGGGGAGGGGAGACAATGAGCAGTTCTTC. Residues: CASSPDGVGRGDNEQFF. The gene calls are TRBV7-9 and TRBJ2-1; TRBD2 matches at 7 bases. CDR1 and CDR2 from the germline V gene are SEHNR and FQNEAQ (reference sequence). CDR3 size: 17 residues. Trimming removed 5 bases from V and 5 bases from J; junction bases left unmatched: 15.

V is TRBV12-3 or TRBV12-4 and J is TRBJ1-6; TRBD1 aligns across 7 bases. The length of the CDR3 is 15 residues. The junction had 6 bases not matched to a gene; V was cut back by 6 bases and J by 4 bases. The CDR3 reads CASRPGQIYNSPLHF. CDR3 DNA: TGTGCCAGCAGACCGGGACAGATTTATAATTCACCCCTCCACTTT.

This clonotype was found a few times. This chain links TRBV7-2 with TRBJ2-3, with D perhaps matching TRBD2 (6 bases). Trimming shortened V by 0 bases and J by 0 bases, and 10 bases separated the two germline ends. CDR1 is SGHTA and CDR2 is FQGNSA in the germline V gene. The CDR3 covers 16 residues. CDR3 in DNA: TGTGCCAGCAGCTTAGCCGGGGGACCTAGCACAGATACGCAGTATTTT. The encoded protein is CASSLAGGPSTDTQYF.

This clonotype appeared a few times. The J gene is TRBJ2-7, the V gene TRBV7-9; TRBD2 aligns across 9 bases. The germline gives CDR1 SEHNR, CDR2 FQNEAQ (reference sequence). Trimming cost V 1 base and J 6 bases; bases outside gene matches: 13. The CDR3 totals 17 residues. This CDR3 reads CASSLVSLREGPREQYF. The CDR3 coding sequence is TGTGCCAGCAGCTTAGTATCTTTGCGGGAGGGCCCTCGCGAGCAGTACTTC.

This clonotype was seen a handful of times. The V and J genes are TRBV12-3 or TRBV12-4 and TRBJ1-6, with no clear D. The CDR3 length is 16 residues. Trimming cost V 6 bases and J 9 bases, with 21 bases left between them. CDR3 amino acids: CASSRSMVWRTSPLHF. In nucleotides, the CDR3 is TGTGCCAGCAGCAGGTCTATGGTGTGGAGAACTTCACCCCTCCACTTT.

This clonotype was counted a few times. CDR3 DNA sequence: TGTGCCACGCTATGGGGGGGTTCGTCCTACAATGAGCAGTTCTTC. Translated: CATLWGGSSYNEQFF. The chain joins TRBV6-2 or TRBV6-3 to TRBJ2-1, with 7 bases lining up with TRBD2. V gave up 10 bases and J gave up 1 base; unmatched junction bases: 10. The length of the CDR3 is 15 residues. The germline V gene encodes CDR1 MNHEY and CDR2 SVGEGT.